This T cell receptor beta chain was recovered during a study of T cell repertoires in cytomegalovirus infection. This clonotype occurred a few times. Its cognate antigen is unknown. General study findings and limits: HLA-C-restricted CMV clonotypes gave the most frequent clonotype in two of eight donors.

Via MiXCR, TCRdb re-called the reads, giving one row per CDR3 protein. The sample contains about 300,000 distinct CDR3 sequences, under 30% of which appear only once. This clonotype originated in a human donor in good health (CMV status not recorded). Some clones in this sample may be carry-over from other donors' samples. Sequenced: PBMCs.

CDR3: CASSPLQGGASTDTQYF. The CDR3 coding sequence is TGTGCCAGCAGCCCCCTACAGGGAGGGGCCAGCACAGATACGCAGTATTTT. The rearrangement links TRBV7-6 to TRBJ2-3; the D gene is possibly TRBD2 (7 bases). V was cut by 5 bases and J by 0 bases, with 18 bases left in between. The CDR3 length is 17 residues. CDR1 is SGHVS and CDR2 is FNYEAQ in the germline V gene.